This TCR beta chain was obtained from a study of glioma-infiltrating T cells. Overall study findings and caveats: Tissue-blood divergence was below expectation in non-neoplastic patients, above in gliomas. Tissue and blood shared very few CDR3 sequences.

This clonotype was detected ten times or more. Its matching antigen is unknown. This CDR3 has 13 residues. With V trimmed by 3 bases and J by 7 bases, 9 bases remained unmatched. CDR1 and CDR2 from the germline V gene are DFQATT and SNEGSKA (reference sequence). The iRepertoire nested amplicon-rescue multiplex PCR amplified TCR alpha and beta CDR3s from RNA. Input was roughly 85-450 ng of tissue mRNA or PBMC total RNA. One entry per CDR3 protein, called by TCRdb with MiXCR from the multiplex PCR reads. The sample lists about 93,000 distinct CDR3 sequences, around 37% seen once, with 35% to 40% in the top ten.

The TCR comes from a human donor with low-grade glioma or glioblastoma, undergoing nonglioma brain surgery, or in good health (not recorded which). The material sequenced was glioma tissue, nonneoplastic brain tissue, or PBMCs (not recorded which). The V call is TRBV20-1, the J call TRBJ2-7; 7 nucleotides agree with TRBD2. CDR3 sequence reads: CSASLAARGEQYF. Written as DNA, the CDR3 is TGCAGTGCTAGCCTAGCGGCAAGAGGGGAGCAGTACTTC.